This TCR beta chain was captured by sequencing in a study of T cells in Graves' hyperthyroidism and ophthalmopathy (dated by TCRdb to between 2018 and 2020). Some background on the complete study: Peripheral blood was sampled at the time of initial diagnosis, prior to any treatment. To identify distinguishing TCR V-J signatures, a discovery cohort of around 100 patients was used, comprising some 43 with Graves' ophthalmopathy and around 60 with stable Graves' hyperthyroidism. Whether ophthalmopathy could be predicted prospectively was tested in an independent validation cohort made up of about 20 hyperthyroidism patients plus 17 patients who later progressed to ophthalmopathy. For training and testing, the 100 or so patients in the discovery cohort were randomly divided in a 7:3 ratio. Thyroid tissue and blood T-cell repertoires from about six Graves' hyperthyroidism patients were also compared in the study. After blood sampling, hyperthyroidism patients were treated with methimazole at a starting dose of 30 mg daily, and ophthalmopathy patients were treated with high-dose intravenous methylprednisolone. The paper reports TCR Vbeta CDR3 sequencing of roughly 140 peripheral blood samples: approximately 43 ophthalmopathy, over 70 hyperthyroidism and around 17 progressor patients. Summary of the overall study and its limitations: A model built on a 13 V-J signature distinguished ophthalmopathy from stable hyperthyroidism, reaching roughly 88% sensitivity and under 84% specificity in cross-validation and 80%/75% in testing. Most expanded thyroid clonotypes (frequency above 0.001) were also detected in blood, suggesting blood repertoires may reflect thyroid immune responses. Sample size was not statistically predetermined, and investigators were not blinded to group allocation. In validation, the model predicted progression to ophthalmopathy with approximately 70% sensitivity and 72% to 75% specificity, a median of around 6.6 months before onset.

The TCR beta CDR3 regions were amplified from the RNA transcripts. For the first round of RT-PCR on the TCR CDR3, the HTBI primer set was used together with the Qiagen OneStep RT-PCR kit. A second multiplex PCR round built the libraries, followed by size selection and purification. Libraries were sequenced paired-end with 100 bp reads on an Illumina HiSeq2000. The authors' analysis ran thus. Raw data were processed with SOAPnuke, discarding reads with adapters, uncalled bases, mean Phred below 15, or no exact constant-primer or identifier match. High-quality paired reads were merged with COPE v1.2.5, and unique nucleotide sequences were defined as clonotypes. Clonotypes were aligned to IMGT TRBV, TRBD and TRBJ reference segments using MiTCR v1.1. Only V-J combinations with frequency above 0.0001, covering 99.2% of repertoires, were analysed. A TCS score was defined as the ratio of F50 (clonal expansion) to E x V (chaos), with BLOSUM62-based TCRdist applied between CDR3 peptides within each V-J. Welch's t-statistics and random forest reduced around 550 V-J features to about 13, which were used in a naive Bayes classifier (R e1071). TCRdb applied fastp at Q25 and MiXCR to the public reads, then kept only in-frame beta chains. Each CDR3 protein appears once, grouped with its most common genes and DNA. The V and J calls and clone size come from TCRdb's table, not from the authors' own analysis. A total of hundreds of thousands of distinct CDR3 sequences appear in this sample, around a quarter of them only once. Of the sample, around 11% falls within the top ten clones.

The germline V gene supplies CDR1 MDHEN and CDR2 SYDVKM. The CDR3 runs 13 residues from the cysteine to the phenylalanine. CDR3 DNA only is kept here, 39 bases in frame from base 1. The junction shows trimming of 6 bases on V and 2 bases on J, plus 10 bases between the germline ends. In the ophthalmopathy patients, disease was moderately to severely active, with a Clinical Activity Score of 3 or more, a NOSPECS grade of 4 or more, and a duration of less than 3 months. Any patient with an uncontrolled infection, another autoimmune disease, pregnancy or lactation was excluded. Diagnoses were based on clinical symptoms, serum thyroxine and TRAb, thyroid ultrasound and orbital computed tomography. PBMCs were separated from under 12 ml of fresh peripheral blood using Ficoll-Paque density gradient centrifugation. Total RNA was extracted using Trizol reagent, and RNA quality was assessed on an Agilent 2100 Bioanalyzer.

Ten or more counts support this clonotype. Its binding antigen is unknown. Base qualities were left out, and no much larger clone turns up one base away. Recombination connected TRBV28 to TRBJ1-2, with the D gene call left open. This receptor was identified in a woman aged 30 to 39 with Graves' ophthalmopathy. The sequencing sample was made of blood. For the CDR3, the sequence is CASRDDLNYGYTF. The bases read TGTGCCAGCAGGGACGATTTAAACTATGGCTACACCTTC.